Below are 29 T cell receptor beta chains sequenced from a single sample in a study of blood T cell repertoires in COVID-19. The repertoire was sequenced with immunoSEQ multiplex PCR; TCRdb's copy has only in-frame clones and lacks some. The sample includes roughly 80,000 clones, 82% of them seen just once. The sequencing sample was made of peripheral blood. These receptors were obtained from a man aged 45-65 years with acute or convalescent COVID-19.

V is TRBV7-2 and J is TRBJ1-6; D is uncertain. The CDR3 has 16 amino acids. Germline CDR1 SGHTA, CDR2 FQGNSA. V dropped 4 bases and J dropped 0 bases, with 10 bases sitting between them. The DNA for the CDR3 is TGTGCCAGCAGCTCGGACGGGAGCTCCTATAATTCACCCCTCCACTTT. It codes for CASSSDGSSYNSPLHF.

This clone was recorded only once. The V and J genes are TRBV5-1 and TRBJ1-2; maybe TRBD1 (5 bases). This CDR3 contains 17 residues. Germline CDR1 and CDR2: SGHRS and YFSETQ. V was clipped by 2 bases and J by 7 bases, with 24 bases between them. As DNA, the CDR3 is TGCGCCAGCAGCTTCGGGGACCGGGGGTATTCAGGAGGTGGCTACACCTTC. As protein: CASSFGDRGYSGGGYTF.

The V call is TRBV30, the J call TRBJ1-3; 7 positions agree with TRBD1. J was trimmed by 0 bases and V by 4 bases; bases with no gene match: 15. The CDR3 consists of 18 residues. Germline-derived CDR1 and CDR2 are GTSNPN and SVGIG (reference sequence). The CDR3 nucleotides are TGTGCCTGGACCCGACCCAGGGGGGCAGGGGGCTCTGGAAACACCATATATTTT. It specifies CAWTRPRGAGGSGNTIYF.

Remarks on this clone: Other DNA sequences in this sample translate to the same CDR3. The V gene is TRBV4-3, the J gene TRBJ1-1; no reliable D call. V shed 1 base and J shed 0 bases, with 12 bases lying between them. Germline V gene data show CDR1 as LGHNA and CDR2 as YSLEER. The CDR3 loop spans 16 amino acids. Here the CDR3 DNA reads TGCGCCAGCAGCCAAGGAACCGGGAACATGAACACTGAAGCTTTCTTT. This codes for CASSQGTGNMNTEAFF.

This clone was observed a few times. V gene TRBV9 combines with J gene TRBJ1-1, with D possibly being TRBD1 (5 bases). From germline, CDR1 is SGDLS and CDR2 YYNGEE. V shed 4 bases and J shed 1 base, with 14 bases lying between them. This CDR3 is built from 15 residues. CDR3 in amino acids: CASSPGGGGNTEAFF. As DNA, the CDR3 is TGTGCCAGCAGCCCCGGGGGAGGTGGGAACACTGAAGCTTTCTTT.

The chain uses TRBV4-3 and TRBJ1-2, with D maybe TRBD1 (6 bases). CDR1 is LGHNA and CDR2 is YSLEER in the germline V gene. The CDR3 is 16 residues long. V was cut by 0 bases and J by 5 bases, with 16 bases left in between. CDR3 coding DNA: TGCGCCAGCAGCCAAGATCGTCAAACAGGGCTTTATGGCTACACCTTC. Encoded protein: CASSQDRQTGLYGYTF.

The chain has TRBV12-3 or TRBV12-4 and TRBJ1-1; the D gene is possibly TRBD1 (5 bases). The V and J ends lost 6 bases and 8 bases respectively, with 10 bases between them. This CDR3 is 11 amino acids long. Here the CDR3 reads CASSPGGEAFF. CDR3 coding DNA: TGTGCCAGCAGCCCCGGGGGAGAAGCTTTCTTT.

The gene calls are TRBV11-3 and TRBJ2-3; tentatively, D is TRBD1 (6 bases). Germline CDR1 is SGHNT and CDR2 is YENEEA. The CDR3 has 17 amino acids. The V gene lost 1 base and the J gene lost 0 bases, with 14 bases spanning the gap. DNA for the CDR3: TGTGCCAGCAGCTTAGGGCTTCGGACAGCTAGCACAGATACGCAGTATTTT. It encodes CASSLGLRTASTDTQYF. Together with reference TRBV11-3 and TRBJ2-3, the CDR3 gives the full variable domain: EAGVVQSPRYKIIEKKQPVAFWCNPISGHNTLYWYLQNLGQGPELLIRYENEEAVDDSQLPKDRFSAERLKGVDSTLKIQPAELGDSAVYLCASSLGLRTASTDTQYFGPGTRLTVL.

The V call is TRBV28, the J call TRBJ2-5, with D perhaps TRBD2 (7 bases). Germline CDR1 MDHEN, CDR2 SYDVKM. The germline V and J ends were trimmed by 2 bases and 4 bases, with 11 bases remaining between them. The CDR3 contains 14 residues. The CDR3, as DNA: TGTGCCAGCAGTTTAAGGGGGGGGGTAGAGACCCAGTACTTC. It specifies CASSLRGGVETQYF.

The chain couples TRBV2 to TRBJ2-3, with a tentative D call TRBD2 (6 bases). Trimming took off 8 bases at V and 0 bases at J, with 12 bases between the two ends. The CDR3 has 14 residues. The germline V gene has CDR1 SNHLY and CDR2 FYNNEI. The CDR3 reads CASYPGLSTDTQYF. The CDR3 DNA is TGTGCCAGCTATCCGGGACTCAGCACAGATACGCAGTATTTT.

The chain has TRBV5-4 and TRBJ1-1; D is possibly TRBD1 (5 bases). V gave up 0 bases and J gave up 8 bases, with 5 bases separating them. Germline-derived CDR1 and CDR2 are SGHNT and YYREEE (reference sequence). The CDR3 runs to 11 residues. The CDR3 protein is CASSLDREAFF. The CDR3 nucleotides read TGTGCCAGCAGCTTGGACAGGGAAGCTTTCTTT.

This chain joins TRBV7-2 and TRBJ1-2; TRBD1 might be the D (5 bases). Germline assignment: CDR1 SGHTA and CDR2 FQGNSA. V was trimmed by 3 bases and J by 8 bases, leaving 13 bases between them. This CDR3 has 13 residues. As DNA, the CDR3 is TGTGCCAGCAGCTTTGCGCAGGGCCGGGGCTACACCTTC. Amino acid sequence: CASSFAQGRGYTF.

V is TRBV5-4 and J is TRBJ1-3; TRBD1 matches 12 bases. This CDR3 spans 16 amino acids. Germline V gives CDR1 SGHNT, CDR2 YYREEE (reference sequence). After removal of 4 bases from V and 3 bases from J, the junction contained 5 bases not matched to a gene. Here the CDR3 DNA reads TGTGCCAGCAGCGTGGGACAGGGGGCCTTTGGAAACACCATATATTTT. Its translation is CASSVGQGAFGNTIYF.

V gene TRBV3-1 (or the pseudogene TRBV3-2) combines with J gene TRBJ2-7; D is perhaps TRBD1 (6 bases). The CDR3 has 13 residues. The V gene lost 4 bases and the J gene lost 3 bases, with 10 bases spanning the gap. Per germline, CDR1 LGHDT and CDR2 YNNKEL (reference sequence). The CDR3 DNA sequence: TGTGCCAGCAGCCTCGGACAGTACTACGAGCAGTACTTC. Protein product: CASSLGQYYEQYF.

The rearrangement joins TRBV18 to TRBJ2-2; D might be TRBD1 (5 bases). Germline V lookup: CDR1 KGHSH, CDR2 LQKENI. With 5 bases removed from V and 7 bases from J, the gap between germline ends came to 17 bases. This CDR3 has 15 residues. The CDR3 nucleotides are TGTGCCAGCTCAACTACAGGCGGAGCCGGCGGGGAGCTGTTTTTT. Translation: CASSTTGGAGGELFF.

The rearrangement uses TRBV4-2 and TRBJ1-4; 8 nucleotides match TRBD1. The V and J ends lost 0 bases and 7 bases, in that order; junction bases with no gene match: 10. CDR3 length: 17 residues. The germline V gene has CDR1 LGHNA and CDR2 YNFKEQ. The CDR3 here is CASSQEGDRGSREKLFF. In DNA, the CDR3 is TGTGCCAGCAGCCAAGAGGGTGACAGGGGAAGTCGTGAAAAACTGTTTTTT.

The CDR3, as DNA: TGCGCCAGCAGACGAACAGGGGGCTGGGGCAATCAGCCCCAGCATTTT. This gives the protein CASRRTGGWGNQPQHF. The V gene is TRBV23-1, the J gene TRBJ1-5; 9 bases line up with TRBD1. TRBV23-1 counts as an open reading frame of uncertain function. CDR3 length equals 16 residues. V lost 6 bases to trimming and J lost 2 bases; unmatched junction nucleotides: 8.

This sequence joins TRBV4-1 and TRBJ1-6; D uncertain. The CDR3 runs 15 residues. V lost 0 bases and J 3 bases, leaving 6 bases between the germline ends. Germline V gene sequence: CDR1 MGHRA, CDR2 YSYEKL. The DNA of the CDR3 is TGCGCCAGCAGCCAAGAACTGAGCTATAATTCACCCCTCCACTTT. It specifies CASSQELSYNSPLHF.

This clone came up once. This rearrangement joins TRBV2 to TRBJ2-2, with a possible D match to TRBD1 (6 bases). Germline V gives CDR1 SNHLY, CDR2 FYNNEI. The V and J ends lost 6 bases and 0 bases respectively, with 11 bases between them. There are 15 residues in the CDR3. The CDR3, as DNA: TGTGCCAGCAGGATGGACAGATCGAACACCGGGGAGCTGTTTTTT. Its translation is CASRMDRSNTGELFF.

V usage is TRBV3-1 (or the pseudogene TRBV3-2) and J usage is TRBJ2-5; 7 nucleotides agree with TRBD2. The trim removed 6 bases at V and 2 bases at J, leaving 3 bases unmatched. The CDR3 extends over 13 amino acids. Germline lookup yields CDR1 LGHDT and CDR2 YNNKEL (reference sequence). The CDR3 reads CASSRGVQETQYF. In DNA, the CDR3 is TGTGCCAGCAGTCGGGGGGTACAAGAGACCCAGTACTTC.

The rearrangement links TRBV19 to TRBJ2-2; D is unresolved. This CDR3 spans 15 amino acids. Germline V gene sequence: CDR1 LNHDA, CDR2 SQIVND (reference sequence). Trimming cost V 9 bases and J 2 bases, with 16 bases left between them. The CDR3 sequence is CASRPSGLNTGELFF. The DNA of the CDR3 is TGTGCCAGCCGACCTTCAGGTCTAAACACCGGGGAGCTGTTTTTT.

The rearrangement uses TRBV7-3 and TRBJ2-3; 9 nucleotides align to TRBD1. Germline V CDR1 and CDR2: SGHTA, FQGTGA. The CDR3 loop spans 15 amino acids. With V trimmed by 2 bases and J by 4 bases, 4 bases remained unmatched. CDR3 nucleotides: TGTGCCAGCAGCTTAGGGGACAGGGTACCAGATACGCAGTATTTT. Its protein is CASSLGDRVPDTQYF.

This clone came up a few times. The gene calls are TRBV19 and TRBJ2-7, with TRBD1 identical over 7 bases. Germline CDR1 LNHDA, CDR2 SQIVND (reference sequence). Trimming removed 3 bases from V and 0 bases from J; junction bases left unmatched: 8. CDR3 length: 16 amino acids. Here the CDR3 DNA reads TGTGCCAGTAGTATTTTTTCGACAGGGAACTCCTACGAGCAGTACTTC. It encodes CASSIFSTGNSYEQYF.

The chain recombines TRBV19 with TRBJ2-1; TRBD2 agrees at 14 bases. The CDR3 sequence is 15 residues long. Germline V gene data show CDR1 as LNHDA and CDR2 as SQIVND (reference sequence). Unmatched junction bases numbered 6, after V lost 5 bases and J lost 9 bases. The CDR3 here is CASSPTSGGAVEQFF. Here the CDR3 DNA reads TGTGCCAGTAGTCCGACTAGCGGGGGGGCCGTTGAGCAGTTCTTC.

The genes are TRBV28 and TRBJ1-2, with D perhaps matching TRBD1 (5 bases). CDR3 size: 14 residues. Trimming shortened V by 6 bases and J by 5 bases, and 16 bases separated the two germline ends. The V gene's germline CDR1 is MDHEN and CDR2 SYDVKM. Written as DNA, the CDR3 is TGTGCCAGCAGCGGATCCGGGGGGGGTTATGGCTACACCTTC. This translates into CASSGSGGGYGYTF.

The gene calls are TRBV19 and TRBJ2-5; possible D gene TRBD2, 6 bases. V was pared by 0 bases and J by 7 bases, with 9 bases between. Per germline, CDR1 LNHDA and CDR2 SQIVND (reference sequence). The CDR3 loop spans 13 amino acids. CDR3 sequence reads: CASSIDLEGTQYF. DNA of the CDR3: TGTGCCAGTAGTATAGATCTGGAGGGGACCCAGTACTTC.

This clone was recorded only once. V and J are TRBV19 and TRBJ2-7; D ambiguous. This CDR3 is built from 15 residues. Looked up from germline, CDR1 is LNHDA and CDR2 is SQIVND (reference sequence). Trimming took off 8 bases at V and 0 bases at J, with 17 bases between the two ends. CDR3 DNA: TGTGCCAGTTCGCCCCTCGGAGCGAGCTCCTACGAGCAGTACTTC. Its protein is CASSPLGASSYEQYF.

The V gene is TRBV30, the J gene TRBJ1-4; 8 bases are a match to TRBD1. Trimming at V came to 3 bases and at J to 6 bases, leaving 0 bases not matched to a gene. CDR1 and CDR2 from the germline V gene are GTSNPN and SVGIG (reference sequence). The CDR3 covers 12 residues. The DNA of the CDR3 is TGTGCCTGGAGGACAGGGGATGAAAAACTGTTTTTT. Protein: CAWRTGDEKLFF.

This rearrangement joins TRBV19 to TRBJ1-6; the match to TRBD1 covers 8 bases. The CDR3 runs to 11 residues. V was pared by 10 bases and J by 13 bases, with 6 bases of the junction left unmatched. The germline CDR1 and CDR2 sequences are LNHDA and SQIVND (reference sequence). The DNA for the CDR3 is TGTGCCATTCTTACAGGGGGGCCCCTCCACTTT. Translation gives CAILTGGPLHF.